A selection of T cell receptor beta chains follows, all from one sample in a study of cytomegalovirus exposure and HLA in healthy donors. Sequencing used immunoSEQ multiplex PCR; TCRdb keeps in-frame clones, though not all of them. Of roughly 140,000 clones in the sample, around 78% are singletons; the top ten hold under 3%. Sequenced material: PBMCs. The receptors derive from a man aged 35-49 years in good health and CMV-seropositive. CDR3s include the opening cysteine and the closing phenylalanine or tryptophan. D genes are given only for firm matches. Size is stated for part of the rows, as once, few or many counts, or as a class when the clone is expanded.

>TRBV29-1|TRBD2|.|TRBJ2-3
CSINRVTSGTDTQYF
TGCAGCATAAACAGGGTAACTAGCGGGACAGATACGCAGTATTTT
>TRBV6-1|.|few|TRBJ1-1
CASSEGPPENTEAFF
TGTGCCAGCAGTGAAGGGCCCCCAGAGAACACTGAAGCTTTCTTT
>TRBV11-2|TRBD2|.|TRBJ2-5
CASTGRGAETQYF
TGTGCCAGCACCGGGCGGGGGGCAGAGACCCAGTACTTC
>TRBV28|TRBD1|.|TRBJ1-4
CASTVGTGSEKLFF
TGTGCCAGCACGGTGGGGACAGGGAGCGAAAAACTGTTTTTT
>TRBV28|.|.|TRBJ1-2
CASSLGQGGYTF
TGTGCCAGCAGTTTAGGTCAGGGTGGCTACACCTTC
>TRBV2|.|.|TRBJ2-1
CASSELSLYNEQFF
TGTGCCAGCAGTGAATTATCACTCTACAATGAGCAGTTCTTC
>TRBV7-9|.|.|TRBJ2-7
CSSSLYRDKDFYEQYF
TGTTCCAGCAGCTTATACCGGGACAAGGATTTCTACGAGCAGTACTTC
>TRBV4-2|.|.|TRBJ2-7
CASSPFQGRKASYEQYF
TGTGCCAGCAGCCCGTTCCAGGGGCGGAAAGCCTCCTACGAGCAGTACTTC
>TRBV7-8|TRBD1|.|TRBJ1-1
CASSSGTGGTEAFF
TGTGCCAGCAGCTCAGGGACAGGGGGCACTGAAGCTTTCTTT
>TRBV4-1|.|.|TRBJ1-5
CASSQGGTLSNQPQHF
TGCGCCAGCAGCCAAGGTGGCACGCTTAGCAATCAGCCCCAGCATTTT
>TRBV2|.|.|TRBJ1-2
CASSEEGYVFGYTF
TGTGCCAGCAGTGAAGAGGGGTATGTGTTCGGCTACACCTTC
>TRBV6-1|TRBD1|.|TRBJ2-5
CASSLDREQETQYF
TGTGCCAGCAGCCTCGACAGGGAACAAGAGACCCAGTACTTC
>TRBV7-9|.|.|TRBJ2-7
CASSRTGTTFDEQYF
TGTGCCAGCAGCCGTACCGGGACAACCTTCGACGAGCAGTACTTC
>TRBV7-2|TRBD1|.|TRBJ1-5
CASSLGGQRFEPQHF
TGTGCCAGCAGCTTAGGGGGACAGAGATTCGAACCCCAGCATTTT
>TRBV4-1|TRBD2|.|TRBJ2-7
CASSQEFPGTSGSLRYEQYF
TGCGCCAGCAGCCAAGAATTTCCCGGGACTAGCGGGTCCCTTCGCTACGAGCAGTACTTC
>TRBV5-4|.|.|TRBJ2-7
CASSLYGPYEQYF
TGTGCCAGCAGCTTGTATGGTCCCTACGAGCAGTACTTC
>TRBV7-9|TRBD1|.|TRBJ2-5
CSSSSFLILDRGLQETQYF
TGTTCCAGCAGCTCTTTTCTAATCCTGGACAGGGGGCTCCAAGAGACCCAGTACTTC
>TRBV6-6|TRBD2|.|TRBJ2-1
CASSPVLAGYNEQFF
TGTGCCAGCAGTCCCGTGTTAGCGGGGTACAATGAGCAGTTCTTC
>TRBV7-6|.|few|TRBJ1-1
CASSQGNTEAFF
TGTGCCAGCAGCCAGGGGAACACTGAAGCTTTCTTT
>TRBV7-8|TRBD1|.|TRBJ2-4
CASSRTGGKNIQYF
TGTGCCAGCAGCCGGACAGGGGGCAAAAACATTCAGTACTTC
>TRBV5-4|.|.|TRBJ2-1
CASSLVRWALLNEQFF
TGTGCCAGCAGCTTGGTTCGATGGGCACTCTTGAATGAGCAGTTCTTC
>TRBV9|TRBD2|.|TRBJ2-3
CASSHGTIPRSTDTQYF
TGTGCCAGCAGCCATGGGACTATACCAAGGAGCACAGATACGCAGTATTTT
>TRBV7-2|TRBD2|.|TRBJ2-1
CASSLQGLAGAYNEQFF
TGTGCCAGCAGCCTTCAGGGACTAGCGGGGGCTTACAATGAGCAGTTCTTC
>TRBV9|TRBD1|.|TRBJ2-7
CASSVEGDRGPAYEQYF
TGTGCCAGCAGCGTAGAGGGCGACAGGGGGCCGGCGTACGAGCAGTACTTC
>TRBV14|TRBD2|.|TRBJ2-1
CASRPLAGELNEQFF
TGTGCCAGCAGACCCCTAGCGGGAGAGTTGAATGAGCAGTTCTTC
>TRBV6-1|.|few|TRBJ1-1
CATQRQNTEAFF
TGTGCCACCCAAAGACAGAACACTGAAGCTTTCTTT
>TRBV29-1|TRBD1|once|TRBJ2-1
CSVGDRQYNEQFF
TGCAGCGTTGGGGACAGGCAGTACAATGAGCAGTTCTTC